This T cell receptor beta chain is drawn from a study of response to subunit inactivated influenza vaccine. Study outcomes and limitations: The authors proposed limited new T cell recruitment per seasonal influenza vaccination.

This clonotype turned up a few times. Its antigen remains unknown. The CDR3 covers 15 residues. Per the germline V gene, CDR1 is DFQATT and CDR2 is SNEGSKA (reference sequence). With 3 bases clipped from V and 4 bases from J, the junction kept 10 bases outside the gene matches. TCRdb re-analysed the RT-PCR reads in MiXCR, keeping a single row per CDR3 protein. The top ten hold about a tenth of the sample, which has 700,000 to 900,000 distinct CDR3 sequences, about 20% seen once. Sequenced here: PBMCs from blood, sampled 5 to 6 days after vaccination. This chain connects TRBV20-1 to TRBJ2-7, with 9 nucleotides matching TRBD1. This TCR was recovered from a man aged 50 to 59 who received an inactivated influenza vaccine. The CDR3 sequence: CSARPWSGTGYEQYF. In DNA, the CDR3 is TGCAGTGCTAGGCCCTGGTCGGGGACAGGGTACGAGCAGTACTTC.